Below are 30 T cell receptor beta chains sequenced from a single sample in a study of blood T cell repertoires in COVID-19. Method: immunoSEQ multiplex PCR; TCRdb's copy keeps in-frame clones and lacks some. Altogether some 170,000 clones are present, 75% to 85% being singletons, with the ten largest covering 11%. Source material: peripheral blood. These receptors were taken from a woman in her thirties or forties with COVID-19, enrolled during active disease.

The DNA for the CDR3 is TGTGCCAGCGCGGGCCCCCTAAACGGAAACACCATATATTTT. Protein sequence: CASAGPLNGNTIYF. The rearrangement uses TRBV7-6 and TRBJ1-3, with D unclear. Germline V lookup: CDR1 SGHVS, CDR2 FNYEAQ. V gave up 8 bases and J gave up 4 bases, with 15 bases separating them. CDR3 length equals 14 residues. The whole variable domain, remainder taken from reference TRBV7-6 and TRBJ1-3, is GAGVSQSPRYKVTKRGQDVALRCDPISGHVSLYWYRQALGQGPEFLTYFNYEAQQDKSGLPNDRFSAERPEGSISTLTIQRTEQRDSAMYRCASAGPLNGNTIYFGEGSWLTVV.

This clone was counted only a few times. This sequence joins TRBV9 and TRBJ2-2; the D gene is possibly TRBD2 (6 bases). Between the trimmed V and J ends, which lost 7 bases and 3 bases, there was a span of 16 bases. Per the germline V gene, CDR1 is SGDLS and CDR2 is YYNGEE. This CDR3 has 15 amino acids. The CDR3 spells CASGTLEFYTGELFF. The CDR3 coding sequence is TGTGCCAGCGGGACTTTAGAATTTTACACCGGGGAGCTGTTTTTT.

V and J are TRBV28 and TRBJ1-2; D unresolved. In germline, CDR1 is MDHEN, CDR2 SYDVKM. V was pared by 5 bases and J by 4 bases, with 5 bases between. The length of the CDR3 is 11 residues. In DNA, the CDR3 is TGTGCCAGCAGTCGTATCTATGGCTACACCTTC. It yields the protein CASSRIYGYTF.

The V call is TRBV5-5, the J call TRBJ2-7; tentative D call: TRBD1 (7 bases). V was pared by 4 bases and J by 3 bases, with 14 bases between. Germline CDR1 is SGHKS and CDR2 is YYEKEE (reference sequence). This CDR3 comprises 14 residues. CDR3 nucleotides: TGTGCCAGCAGCGGGCAGGGGGGCCTCTACGAGCAGTACTTC. Its translation: CASSGQGGLYEQYF.

The chain uses TRBV10-3 and TRBJ2-3; D possibly corresponds to TRBD2 (5 bases). The ends were cut back, 10 bases at V and 0 bases at J, with 14 bases in the middle. The CDR3 runs 14 residues. CDR1 is ENHRY and CDR2 is SYGVKD in the germline V gene. The CDR3 region is CATGAVSSTDTQYF. The CDR3 coding sequence is TGTGCCACCGGAGCGGTTTCTAGCACAGATACGCAGTATTTT.

The sample holds one count of this clone. The chain employs TRBV7-2 and TRBJ1-1; 7 bases are shared with TRBD1. Trimming cost V 5 bases and J 6 bases; bases outside gene matches: 9. The CDR3 runs 14 residues. Germline V CDR1 and CDR2: SGHTA, FQGNSA. The chain's CDR3 is CASSVIQGIAEAFF. Written as DNA, the CDR3 is TGTGCCAGCAGCGTTATACAGGGGATCGCTGAAGCTTTCTTT.

The genes are TRBV27 and TRBJ1-2; 10 nucleotides match TRBD1. CDR1 is MNHEY and CDR2 is SMNVEV in the germline V gene (reference sequence). CDR3 length: 14 amino acids. Trimming took 6 bases from V and 7 from J; bases not matched to a gene: 8. The CDR3 loop is CASRTGGQGFGYTF. The DNA for the CDR3 is TGTGCCAGCAGAACTGGGGGACAGGGGTTTGGCTACACCTTC.

The chain carries TRBV12-3 or TRBV12-4 and TRBJ2-5; D is uncertain. This CDR3 has 13 residues. The ends were cut back, 3 bases at V and 5 bases at J, with 10 bases in the middle. DNA for the CDR3: TGTGCCAGCAGTTTTTTGTATCGGGAGACCCAGTACTTC. This gives the protein CASSFLYRETQYF.

V and J are TRBV28 and TRBJ2-7; 14 bases match TRBD2. Germline CDR1 and CDR2: MDHEN and SYDVKM. V dropped 1 base and J dropped 9; count of bases not matched to a gene: 8. The CDR3 sequence is 16 residues long. The CDR3 DNA sequence: TGTGCCAGCAGTTTATTGGGGACTAGCGGGAGAGACAGGCAGTACTTC. Its translation is CASSLLGTSGRDRQYF.

This clone was seen many times. The gene calls are TRBV18 and TRBJ2-5; 8 bases map to TRBD1. CDR3 length equals 15 residues. Germline CDR1 reads KGHSH; CDR2 reads LQKENI. V shed 3 bases, J shed 6 bases, and the junction held 9 bases outside the gene matches. DNA of the CDR3: TGTGCCAGCTCACCGGAGACAGGGGCGGGAAAGACCCAGTACTTC. Its translation: CASSPETGAGKTQYF.

The V and J genes are TRBV28 and TRBJ1-6; 7 positions match TRBD1. Trimming at V came to 7 bases and at J to 10 bases, leaving 7 bases not matched to a gene. The CDR3 spans 13 residues. Germline V CDR1 and CDR2: MDHEN, SYDVKM. The CDR3 spells CASNRGSSSPLHF. DNA of the CDR3: TGTGCCAGCAACAGGGGATCATCGTCACCCCTCCACTTT.

The rearrangement uses TRBV30 and TRBJ1-4; D is undetermined. Germline CDR1 reads GTSNPN; CDR2 reads SVGIG (reference sequence). This CDR3 spans 15 amino acids. V lost 2 bases, J lost 1 base, and 11 bases lay in between. The CDR3 here is CAWSPPGLTNEKLFF. In DNA, the CDR3 is TGTGCCTGGAGTCCCCCGGGTTTAACTAATGAAAAACTGTTTTTT.

The rearrangement joins TRBV6-5 to TRBJ1-3; 7 bases fit TRBD1. Trimming at V came to 4 bases and at J to 3 bases, leaving 6 bases not matched to a gene. The CDR3 extends over 15 amino acids. CDR1 and CDR2 (germline): MNHEY, SVGAGI. The CDR3, as DNA: TGTGCCAGCAGTTCGACAGGGACCCTTGGAAACACCATATATTTT. This encodes CASSSTGTLGNTIYF.

In its sample, this clone was seen a few times. The genes are TRBV29-1 and TRBJ1-1; no clear D. The length of the CDR3 is 10 residues. Germline V gene lookup returns CDR1 SQVTM and CDR2 ANQGSEA. The DNA of the CDR3 is TGCACGACCGGAGAGGGTGAAGCTTTCTTT. Translated, it gives CTTGEGEAFF. Drawing the rest from reference TRBV29-1 and TRBJ1-1, the complete variable domain is SAVISQKPSRDICQRGTSLTIQCQVDSQVTMMFWYRQQPGQSLTLIATANQGSEATYESGFVIDKFPISRPNLTFSTLTVSNMSPEDSSIYLCTTGEGEAFFGQGTRLTVV.

CDR3 DNA sequence: TGTGCCAGCAGTCGACTAGCGGAATACAATGAGCAGTTCTTC. It translates to CASSRLAEYNEQFF. The chain uses TRBV2 and TRBJ2-1; TRBD2 matches at 9 bases. Per germline, CDR1 SNHLY and CDR2 FYNNEI. The CDR3 has 14 amino acids. V shed 5 bases, J shed 4 bases, and the junction held 3 bases outside the gene matches. Drawing the rest from reference TRBV2 and TRBJ2-1, the complete variable domain is EPEVTQTPSHQVTQMGQEVILRCVPISNHLYFYWYRQILGQKVEFLVSFYNNEISEKSEIFDDQFSVERPDGSNFTLKIRSTKLEDSAMYFCASSRLAEYNEQFFGPGTRLTVL.

The chain links TRBV5-4 to TRBJ2-3; no reliable D call. V lost 0 bases and J 4 bases, leaving 6 bases between the germline ends. Germline V gene data show CDR1 as SGHNT and CDR2 as YYREEE (reference sequence). The CDR3 extends over 13 amino acids. CDR3: CASSLAQSDTQYF. The DNA for the CDR3 is TGTGCCAGCAGCTTGGCTCAGTCAGATACGCAGTATTTT.

The chain recombines TRBV5-1 with TRBJ2-7; 9 bases agree with TRBD1. With V trimmed by 4 bases and J by 2 bases, 4 bases remained unmatched. Germline lookup yields CDR1 SGHRS and CDR2 YFSETQ. CDR3 size: 14 residues. CDR3 amino acids: CASSHRQGAYEQYF. The CDR3 DNA follows: TGCGCCAGCAGCCACCGACAGGGGGCCTACGAGCAGTACTTC.

This clone appeared once. The chain links TRBV13 to TRBJ2-7; 8 bases agree with TRBD1. Trimming at V came to 5 bases and at J to 0 bases, leaving 15 bases not matched to a gene. The CDR3 runs to 18 residues. Germline V lookup: CDR1 PRHDT, CDR2 FYEKMQ (reference sequence). This chain's CDR3 is CASSPRPGTGDHSYEQYF. As DNA, the CDR3 is TGTGCCAGCAGCCCTAGACCCGGGACAGGAGACCACTCCTACGAGCAGTACTTC. Supplemented by reference TRBV13 and TRBJ2-7, the full variable domain reads AAGVIQSPRHLIKEKRETATLKCYPIPRHDTVYWYQQGPGQDPQFLISFYEKMQSDKGSIPDRFSAQQFSDYHSELNMSSLELGDSALYFCASSPRPGTGDHSYEQYFGPGTRLTVT.

The V and J genes are TRBV20-1 and TRBJ1-5; no clear D. The ends were cut back, 3 bases at V and 0 bases at J, with 15 bases in the middle. The V gene's germline CDR1 is DFQATT and CDR2 SNEGSKA (reference sequence). The CDR3 loop spans 16 amino acids. CDR3 region: CSASPPTAISNQPQHF. The CDR3 DNA follows: TGCAGTGCTAGTCCCCCCACAGCTATTAGCAATCAGCCCCAGCATTTT.

As concerns this clone: The same CDR3 also results from other DNA sequences found in this sample. The chain couples TRBV13 to TRBJ1-1; D gene unclear. Trimming shortened V by 3 bases and J by 2 bases, and 7 bases separated the two germline ends. CDR3 size: 13 residues. Germline CDR1 and CDR2: PRHDT and FYEKMQ (reference sequence). The CDR3 sequence is CASSLRVNTEAFF. The DNA for the CDR3 is TGTGCCAGCAGCTTGAGGGTTAACACTGAAGCTTTCTTT. The full variable domain, its missing parts supplied by reference TRBV13 and TRBJ1-1, is AAGVIQSPRHLIKEKRETATLKCYPIPRHDTVYWYQQGPGQDPQFLISFYEKMQSDKGSIPDRFSAQQFSDYHSELNMSSLELGDSALYFCASSLRVNTEAFFGQGTRLTVV.

The CDR3 sequence: CASSQYGSGLETQYF. CDR3 sequence (DNA): TGTGCCAGCAGCCAATACGGGAGTGGTCTAGAGACCCAGTACTTC. The J gene is TRBJ2-5, the V gene TRBV3-1 (or the pseudogene TRBV3-2); D is possibly TRBD2 (6 bases). Trimming cost V 2 bases and J 4 bases, with 14 bases left between them. Germline lookup yields CDR1 LGHDT and CDR2 YNNKEL (reference sequence). The CDR3 is 15 residues long.

The gene calls are TRBV2 and TRBJ2-5; D perhaps matches TRBD2 (6 bases). Germline V CDR1 and CDR2: SNHLY, FYNNEI. V gave up 5 bases and J gave up 1 base, with 8 bases separating them. CDR3 length: 13 residues. CDR3: CASSPGAQETQYF. DNA for the CDR3: TGTGCCAGCAGTCCGGGAGCCCAAGAGACCCAGTACTTC.

The chain carries TRBV25-1 and TRBJ2-5, with TRBD1 identical over 7 bases. Germline CDR1 is MGHDK and CDR2 is SYGVNS. V lost 1 base and J lost 5; bases outside the gene matches: 1. There are 13 residues in the CDR3. CDR3 loop: CASSEFRGETQYF. DNA for the CDR3: TGTGCCAGCAGTGAATTCAGGGGGGAGACCCAGTACTTC.

V gene TRBV7-9 combines with J gene TRBJ2-5; 12 positions agree with TRBD1. Looked up from germline, CDR1 is SEHNR and CDR2 is FQNEAQ (reference sequence). Trimming cost V 2 bases and J 7 bases; bases outside gene matches: 8. CDR3 size: 16 residues. The DNA for the CDR3 is TGTGCCAGCAGCTTATCCGGGACAGGGGGCGCTGGGACCCAGTACTTC. Translating gives CASSLSGTGGAGTQYF.

The chain uses TRBV27 and TRBJ2-5, with D perhaps matching TRBD1 (6 bases). Between the trimmed V and J ends, which lost 2 bases and 2 bases, there was a span of 6 bases. This CDR3 has 13 residues. Germline loops: CDR1 MNHEY, CDR2 SMNVEV (reference sequence). The CDR3 coding sequence is TGTGCCAGCAGTTTACAGGGGCAAGAGACCCAGTACTTC. This encodes CASSLQGQETQYF.

This rearrangement joins TRBV9 to TRBJ2-6; 10 nucleotides align to TRBD1. The CDR3 sequence is 17 residues long. V lost 2 bases and J lost 5; bases outside the gene matches: 7. Germline V gives CDR1 SGDLS, CDR2 YYNGEE. The CDR3 DNA is TGTGCCAGCAGCGTTAGGACAGGGGGAAGCAGGGCCAACGTCCTGACTTTC. Encoded protein: CASSVRTGGSRANVLTF.

The genes are TRBV6-6 and TRBJ1-5; 7 bases fit TRBD1. This CDR3 is 14 amino acids long. The junction had 6 bases not matched to a gene; V was cut back by 8 bases and J by 2 bases. Per the germline V gene, CDR1 is MNHNY and CDR2 is SVGAGI (reference sequence). Here the CDR3 DNA reads TGTGCCAGCGCGAGACAGGGTGGCAATCAGCCCCAGCATTTT. It yields the protein CASARQGGNQPQHF.

The chain employs TRBV29-1 and TRBJ2-5; 10 nucleotides align to TRBD2. CDR1 and CDR2 (germline): SQVTM, ANQGSEA. The J segment lost 4 bases and the V segment lost 3 bases, leaving 8 bases of the junction unmatched. This CDR3 is 15 amino acids long. The CDR3 coding sequence is TGCAGCGTTGAGGCTAGCGGGAGTTGGGGAGAGACCCAGTACTTC. Amino acid sequence: CSVEASGSWGETQYF. The full variable domain, its missing parts supplied by reference TRBV29-1 and TRBJ2-5, is SAVISQKPSRDICQRGTSLTIQCQVDSQVTMMFWYRQQPGQSLTLIATANQGSEATYESGFVIDKFPISRPNLTFSTLTVSNMSPEDSSIYLCSVEASGSWGETQYFGPGTRLLVL.

This chain links TRBV11-2 with TRBJ1-2; 8 bases are shared with TRBD1. The CDR3 consists of 16 residues. Germline V gene lookup returns CDR1 SGHAT and CDR2 FQNNGV. Trimming cost V 2 bases and J 5 bases; bases outside gene matches: 10. The CDR3 sequence: CASSLSEDRADYGYTF. CDR3 DNA sequence: TGTGCCAGCAGCTTATCCGAGGACAGGGCTGATTATGGCTACACCTTC.

This sequence joins TRBV6-5 and TRBJ2-2, with 12 bases identical to TRBD2. The V gene end was trimmed by 5 bases and the J gene end by 4 bases; junction bases not matched to a gene: 2. Germline assignment: CDR1 MNHEY and CDR2 SVGAGI. This CDR3 spans 15 amino acids. Here the CDR3 reads CASSLTSGGTGELFF. The CDR3 DNA sequence: TGTGCCAGCAGTCTGACTAGCGGGGGCACCGGGGAGCTGTTTTTT.